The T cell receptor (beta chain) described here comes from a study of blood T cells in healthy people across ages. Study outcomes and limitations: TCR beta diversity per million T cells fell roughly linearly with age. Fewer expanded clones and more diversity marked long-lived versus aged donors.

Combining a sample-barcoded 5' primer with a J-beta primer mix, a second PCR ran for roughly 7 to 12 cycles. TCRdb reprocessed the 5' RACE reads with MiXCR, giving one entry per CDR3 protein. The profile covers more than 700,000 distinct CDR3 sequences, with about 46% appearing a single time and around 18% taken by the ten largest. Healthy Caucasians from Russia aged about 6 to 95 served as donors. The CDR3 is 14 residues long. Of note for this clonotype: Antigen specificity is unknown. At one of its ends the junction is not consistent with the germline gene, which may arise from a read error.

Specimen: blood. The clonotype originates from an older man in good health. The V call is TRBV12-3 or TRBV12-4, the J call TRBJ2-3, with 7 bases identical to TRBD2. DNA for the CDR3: TGTGCCAGCACCCGGACGGGGGGAGCAGATATGCAGTATTTT. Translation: CASTRTGGADMQYF.